What follows are 4 T cell receptor beta chains derived from one specimen sequenced in a study of cytomegalovirus exposure and HLA in healthy donors (dated by TCRdb to 2015 to 2018). Preparation of the library involved the immunoSEQ multiplex PCR assay. A mixture of 60 forward primers for TCR Vbeta segments and 13 reverse primers for TCR Jbeta segments was used in the multiplex PCR. Not all clones reach the TCRdb copy of this immuneACCESS table, which keeps in-frame sequences only. Checked studies attribute under half of the gap to unresolved V genes and leave the rest unexplained. This sample comprises approximately 120,000 clones, over 9.5% of them detected only once. The biggest ten clones account for approximately 4.4% of the sample. Sequences were obtained from PBMCs. Source of these receptors: a woman aged 18-29 years in good health and CMV-seropositive.

The chain couples TRBV28 to TRBJ1-2; 8 bases fit TRBD1. After removal of 7 bases from V and 4 bases from J, the junction contained 17 bases not matched to a gene. CDR1 MDHEN and CDR2 SYDVKM come from the germline V gene. The CDR3 is 17 residues long. The chain's CDR3 is CASNTLTPTGEAYGYTF. The CDR3 nucleotides are TGTGCCAGCAACACCCTTACCCCGACAGGGGAGGCCTATGGCTACACCTTC.

The table lists this clone with a few counts. The chain combines TRBV5-1 with TRBJ2-1, with 10 bases matching TRBD2. The CDR3 runs 15 residues. Unmatched junction bases numbered 5, after V lost 4 bases and J lost 4 bases. Germline-derived CDR1 and CDR2 are SGHRS and YFSETQ. CDR3 nucleotides: TGCGCCAGCAGCCCGGGGACTAGCGCATACAATGAGCAGTTCTTC. Protein product: CASSPGTSAYNEQFF.

The gene calls are TRBV5-1 and TRBJ2-6; D may be TRBD1 (6 bases). The CDR3 covers 16 residues. V lost 4 bases and J lost 1, with 12 bases in between. Germline V gene sequence: CDR1 SGHRS, CDR2 YFSETQ. The CDR3 loop is CASSMDRISGANVLTF. In DNA, the CDR3 is TGCGCCAGCAGCATGGACAGAATATCTGGGGCCAACGTCCTGACTTTC. Full variable domain (rest looked up from reference TRBV5-1 and TRBJ2-6): KAGVTQTPRYLIKTRGQQVTLSCSPISGHRSVSWYQQTPGQGLQFLFEYFSETQRNKGNFPGRFSGRQFSNSRSEMNVSTLELGDSALYLCASSMDRISGANVLTFGAGSRLTVL.

This clone was counted only a few times. This chain connects TRBV7-8 to TRBJ2-4, with 10 bases lining up with TRBD1. Germline loops: CDR1 SGHVS, CDR2 FQNEAQ. Germline trimming cut 5 bases from V and 14 bases from J; bases unmatched to any gene: 21. The CDR3 runs to 17 residues. As DNA, the CDR3 is TGTGCCAGCAGCCCACAAAATATCCATGACAGGGGGCGGATGGAGTACTTC. As protein: CASSPQNIHDRGRMEYF.